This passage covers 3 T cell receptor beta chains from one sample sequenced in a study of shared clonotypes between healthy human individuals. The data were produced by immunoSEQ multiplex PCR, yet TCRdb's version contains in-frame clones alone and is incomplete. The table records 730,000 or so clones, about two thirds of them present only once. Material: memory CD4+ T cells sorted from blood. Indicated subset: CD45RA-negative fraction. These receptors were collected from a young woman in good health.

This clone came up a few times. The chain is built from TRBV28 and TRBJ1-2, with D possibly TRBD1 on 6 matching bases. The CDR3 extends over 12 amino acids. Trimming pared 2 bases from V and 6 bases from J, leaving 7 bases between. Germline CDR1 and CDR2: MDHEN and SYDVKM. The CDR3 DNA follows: TGTGCCAGCAGTTTAGGACAGCATGGCTACACCTTC. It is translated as CASSLGQHGYTF.

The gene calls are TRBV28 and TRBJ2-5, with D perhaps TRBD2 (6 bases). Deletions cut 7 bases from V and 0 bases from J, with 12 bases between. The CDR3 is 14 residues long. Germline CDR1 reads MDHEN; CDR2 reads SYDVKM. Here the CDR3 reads CASKQAGNQETQYF. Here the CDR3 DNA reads TGTGCCAGCAAACAGGCGGGGAACCAAGAGACCCAGTACTTC.

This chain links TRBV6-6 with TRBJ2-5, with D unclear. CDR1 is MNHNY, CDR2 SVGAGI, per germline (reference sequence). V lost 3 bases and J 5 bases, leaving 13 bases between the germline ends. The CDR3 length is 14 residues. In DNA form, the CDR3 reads TGTGCCAGCAGTTATATTTCACCCTCCGAGACCCAGTACTTC. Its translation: CASSYISPSETQYF.